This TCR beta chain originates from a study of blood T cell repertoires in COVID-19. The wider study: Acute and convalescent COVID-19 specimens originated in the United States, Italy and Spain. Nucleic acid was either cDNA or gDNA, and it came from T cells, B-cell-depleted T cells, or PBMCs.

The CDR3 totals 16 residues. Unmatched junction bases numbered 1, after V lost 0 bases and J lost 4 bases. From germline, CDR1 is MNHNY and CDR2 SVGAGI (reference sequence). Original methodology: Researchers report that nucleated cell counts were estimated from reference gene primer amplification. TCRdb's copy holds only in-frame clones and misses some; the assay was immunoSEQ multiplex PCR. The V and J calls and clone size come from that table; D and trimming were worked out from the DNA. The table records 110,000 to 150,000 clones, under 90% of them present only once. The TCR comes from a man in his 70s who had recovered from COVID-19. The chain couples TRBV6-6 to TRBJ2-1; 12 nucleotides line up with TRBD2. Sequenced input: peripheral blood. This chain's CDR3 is CASSYSGTSGYNEQFF. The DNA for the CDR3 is TGTGCCAGCAGTTACTCGGGGACTAGCGGGTACAATGAGCAGTTCTTC.